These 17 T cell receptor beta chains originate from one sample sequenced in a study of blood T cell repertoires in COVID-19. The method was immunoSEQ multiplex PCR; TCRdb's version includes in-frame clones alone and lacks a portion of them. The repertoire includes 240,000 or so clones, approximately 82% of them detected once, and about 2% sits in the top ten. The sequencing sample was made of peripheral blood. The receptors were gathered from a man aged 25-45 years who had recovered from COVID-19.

The CDR3 DNA sequence: TGTGCCAGCAGCGTAGTAGCGGGGTATCACAATGAGCAGTTCTTC. It encodes CASSVVAGYHNEQFF. The chain combines TRBV9 with TRBJ2-1; 8 nucleotides match TRBD2. This CDR3 contains 15 residues. With V trimmed by 0 bases and J by 5 bases, 4 bases remained unmatched. Germline V CDR1 and CDR2: SGDLS, YYNGEE. Complete variable domain (other parts from reference TRBV9 and TRBJ2-1): DSGVTQTPKHLITATGQRVTLRCSPRSGDLSVYWYQQSLDQGLQFLIQYYNGEERAKGNILERFSAQQFPDLHSELNLSSLELGDSALYFCASSVVAGYHNEQFFGPGTRLTVL.

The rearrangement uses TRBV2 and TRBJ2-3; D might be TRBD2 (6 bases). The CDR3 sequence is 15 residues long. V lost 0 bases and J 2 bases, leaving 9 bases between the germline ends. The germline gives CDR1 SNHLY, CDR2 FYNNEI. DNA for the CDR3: TGTGCCAGCAGTGAAGCTAGCGGACACACAGATACGCAGTATTTT. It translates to CASSEASGHTDTQYF.

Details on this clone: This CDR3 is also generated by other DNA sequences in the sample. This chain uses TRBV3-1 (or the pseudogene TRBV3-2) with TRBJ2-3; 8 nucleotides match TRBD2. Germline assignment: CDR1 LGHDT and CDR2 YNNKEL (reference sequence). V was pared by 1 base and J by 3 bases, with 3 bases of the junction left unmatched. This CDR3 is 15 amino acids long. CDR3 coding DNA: TGTGCCAGCAGCCAAGGCGGGGGGCGGACAGATACGCAGTATTTT. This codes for CASSQGGGRTDTQYF.

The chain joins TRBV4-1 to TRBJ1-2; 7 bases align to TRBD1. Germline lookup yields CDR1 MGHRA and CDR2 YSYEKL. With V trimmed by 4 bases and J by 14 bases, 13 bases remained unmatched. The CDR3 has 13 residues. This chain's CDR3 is CASSLTGFSNRTF. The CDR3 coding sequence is TGCGCCAGCAGCCTGACAGGGTTTAGTAATCGGACCTTC.

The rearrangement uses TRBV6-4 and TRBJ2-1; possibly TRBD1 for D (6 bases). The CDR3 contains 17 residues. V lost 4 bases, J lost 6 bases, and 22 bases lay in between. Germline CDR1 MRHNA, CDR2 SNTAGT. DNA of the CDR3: TGTGCCAGCAGTGCCCAGTCCGGGACACCAGGGGCCAATGAGCAGTTCTTC. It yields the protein CASSAQSGTPGANEQFF.

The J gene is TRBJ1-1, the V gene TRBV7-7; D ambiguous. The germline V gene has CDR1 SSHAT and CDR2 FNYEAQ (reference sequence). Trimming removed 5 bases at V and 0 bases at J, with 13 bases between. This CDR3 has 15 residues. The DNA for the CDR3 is TGTGCCAGCAGCCCCCTTCGGGATATGAACACTGAAGCTTTCTTT. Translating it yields CASSPLRDMNTEAFF. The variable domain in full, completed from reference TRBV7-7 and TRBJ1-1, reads GAGVSQSPRYKVTKRGQDVTLRCDPISSHATLYWYQQALGQGPEFLTYFNYEAQPDKSGLPSDRFSAERPEGSISTLTIQRTEQRDSAMYRCASSPLRDMNTEAFFGQGTRLTVV.

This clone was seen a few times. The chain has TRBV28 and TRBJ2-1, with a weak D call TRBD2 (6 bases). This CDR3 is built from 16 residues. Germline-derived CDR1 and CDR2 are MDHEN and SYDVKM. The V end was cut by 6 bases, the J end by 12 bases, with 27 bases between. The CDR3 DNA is TGTGCCAGCAGAGCTAAGGCACAGTTCTTGGCCGGGGGGCAGTTCTTC. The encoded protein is CASRAKAQFLAGGQFF.

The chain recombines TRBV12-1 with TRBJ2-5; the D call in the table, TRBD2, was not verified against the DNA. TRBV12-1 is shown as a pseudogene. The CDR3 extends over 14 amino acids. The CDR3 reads CASSFQSGSETQYF. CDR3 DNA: TGTGCCAGCAGCTTTCAATCGGGAAGTGAGACCCAGTACTTC.

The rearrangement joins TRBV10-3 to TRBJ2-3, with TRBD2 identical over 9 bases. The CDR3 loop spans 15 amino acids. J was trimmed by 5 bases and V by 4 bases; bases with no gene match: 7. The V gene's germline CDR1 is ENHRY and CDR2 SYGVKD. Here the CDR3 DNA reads TGTGCCATCAGTGGATCGGGCGGGGGGGGAGATACGCAGTATTTT. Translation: CAISGSGGGGDTQYF.

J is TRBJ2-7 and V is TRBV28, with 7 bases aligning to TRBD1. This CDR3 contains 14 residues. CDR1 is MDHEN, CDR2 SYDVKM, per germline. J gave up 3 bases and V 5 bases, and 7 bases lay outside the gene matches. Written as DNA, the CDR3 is TGTGCCAGCAGTCCAGGACAGGTGATCTACGAGCAGTACGTC. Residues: CASSPGQVIYEQYV.

CDR3: CASVGGAWTEAFF. The CDR3 DNA reads TGTGCCAGCGTAGGGGGGGCGTGGACTGAAGCTTTCTTT. The gene calls are TRBV28 and TRBJ1-1; D might be TRBD1 (6 bases). Germline V CDR1 and CDR2: MDHEN, SYDVKM. This CDR3 is built from 13 residues. The ends were cut back, 8 bases at V and 5 bases at J, with 15 bases in the middle.

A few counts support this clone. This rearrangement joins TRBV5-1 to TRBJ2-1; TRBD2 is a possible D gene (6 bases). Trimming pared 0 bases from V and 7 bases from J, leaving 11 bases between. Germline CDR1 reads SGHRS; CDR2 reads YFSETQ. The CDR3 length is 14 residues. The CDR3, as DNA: TGCGCCAGCAGCTTGGCCGCGGGGAGTAATGAGCAGTTCTTC. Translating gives CASSLAAGSNEQFF.

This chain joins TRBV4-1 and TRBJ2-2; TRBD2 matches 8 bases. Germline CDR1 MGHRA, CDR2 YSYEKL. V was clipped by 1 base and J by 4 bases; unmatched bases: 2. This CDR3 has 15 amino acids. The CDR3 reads CASSQGRGVTGELFF. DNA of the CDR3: TGCGCCAGCAGCCAAGGGCGGGGGGTCACCGGGGAGCTGTTTTTT.

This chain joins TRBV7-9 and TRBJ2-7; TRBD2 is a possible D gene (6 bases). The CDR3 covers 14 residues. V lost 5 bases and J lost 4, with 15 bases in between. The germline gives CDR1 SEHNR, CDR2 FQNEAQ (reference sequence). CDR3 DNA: TGTGCCAGCAGCCCGCGGGACCTTCGGTACGAGCAGTACTTC. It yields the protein CASSPRDLRYEQYF.

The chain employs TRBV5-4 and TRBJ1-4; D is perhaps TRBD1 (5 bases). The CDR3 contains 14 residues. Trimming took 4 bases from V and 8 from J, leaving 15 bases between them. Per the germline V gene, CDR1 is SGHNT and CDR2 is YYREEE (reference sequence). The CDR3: CASSKATANEKLFF. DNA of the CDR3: TGTGCCAGCAGCAAGGCGACAGCCAACGAAAAACTGTTTTTT.

The CDR3 DNA sequence: TGTGCCAGCAGCCGACCGGGGACAGGGACTGGCTACACCTTC. Translation: CASSRPGTGTGYTF. The chain combines TRBV6-2 or TRBV6-3 with TRBJ1-2, with 9 bases lining up with TRBD1. CDR1 is MNHEY and CDR2 is SVGEGT in the germline V gene. V shed 6 bases and J 7 bases; nucleotides not matched to a gene: 9. The CDR3 loop spans 14 amino acids.

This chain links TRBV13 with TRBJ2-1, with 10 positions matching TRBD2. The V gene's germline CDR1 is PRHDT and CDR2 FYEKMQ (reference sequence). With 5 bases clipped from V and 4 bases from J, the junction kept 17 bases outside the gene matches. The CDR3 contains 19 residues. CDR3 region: CASSPPWFSSGGAYNEQFF. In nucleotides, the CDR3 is TGTGCCAGCAGCCCACCTTGGTTCTCTAGCGGGGGAGCATACAATGAGCAGTTCTTC.